One sample yielded the 19 T cell receptor beta chains listed below, sequenced in a study of shared clonotypes between healthy human individuals. Using immunoSEQ multiplex PCR, the repertoire was profiled, and TCRdb retains in-frame clones only, with some absent. This sample has some 1.1 million clones; approximately 75% occur once, and the top ten carry almost 0.9%. The sample was memory CD4+ T cells from PBMCs. Subset here: CD45RA-negative fraction. The receptors shown here come from a man aged 18 to 30 in good health. Some clones in this sample may be carry-over from other donors' samples.

CDR3 DNA: TGTGCCAGCAGCTTAGTGGGGGGGGTCGGGAATCAGCCCCAGCATTTT. It encodes CASSLVGGVGNQPQHF. The V gene is TRBV7-8, the J gene TRBJ1-5, with D maybe TRBD1 (5 bases). Germline lookup yields CDR1 SGHVS and CDR2 FQNEAQ. With 1 base removed from V and 4 bases from J, the gap between germline ends came to 14 bases. This CDR3 contains 16 residues.

The chain employs TRBV5-4 and TRBJ2-5, with unresolved D. Between the trimmed V and J ends, which lost 2 bases and 5 bases, there was a span of 7 bases. This CDR3 has 12 residues. The germline V gene encodes CDR1 SGHNT and CDR2 YYREEE (reference sequence). CDR3: CASSLNRETQYF. DNA for the CDR3: TGTGCCAGCAGCTTAAACCGGGAGACCCAGTACTTC.

The V call is TRBV6-1, the J call TRBJ2-5; the D gene is possibly TRBD2 (6 bases). The closer fit of TRBJ2-7 to the DNA end suggests the J call may be wrong. CDR3 length: 15 residues. The germline CDR1 and CDR2 sequences are MNHNS and SASEGT. Here the CDR3 DNA reads TGTGCCAGCAGTGACACCGGGACTCTAACCTACGAGCAGTACTTC. This sequence encodes CASSDTGTLTYEQYF.

This clone was counted a single time. The rearrangement uses TRBV28 and TRBJ1-3; D is uncertain. The CDR3 has 15 amino acids. Trimming removed 7 bases at V and 0 bases at J, with 13 bases between. Germline values: CDR1 MDHEN, CDR2 SYDVKM. The CDR3 DNA is TGTGCCAGCAATCCGACGTGGAGCTCTGGAAACACCATATATTTT. This sequence encodes CASNPTWSSGNTIYF.

V gene TRBV28 combines with J gene TRBJ2-4; 7 nucleotides match TRBD1. The V gene end was trimmed by 8 bases and the J gene end by 13 bases; junction bases not matched to a gene: 11. There are 12 residues in the CDR3. The germline CDR1 and CDR2 sequences are MDHEN and SYDVKM. The CDR3 region has the DNA TGTGCCAGCGCGACAGGAGACAGGGCCCAGTACTTC. This sequence encodes CASATGDRAQYF.

This clone has only one observation. V gene TRBV5-4 combines with J gene TRBJ2-3, with D maybe TRBD1 (5 bases). V dropped 4 bases and J dropped 5 bases, with 14 bases sitting between them. Looked up from germline, CDR1 is SGHNT and CDR2 is YYREEE (reference sequence). This CDR3 is 14 amino acids long. DNA for the CDR3: TGTGCCAGCAGCATACAGCTGACAGAAGATACGCAGTATTTT. Translation gives CASSIQLTEDTQYF. Based on the CDR3 plus reference TRBV5-4 and TRBJ2-3, the full variable domain is ETGVTQSPTHLIKTRGQQVTLRCSSQSGHNTVSWYQQALGQGPQFIFQYYREEENGRGNFPPRFSGLQFPNYSSELNVNALELDDSALYLCASSIQLTEDTQYFGPGTRLTVL.

The rearrangement links TRBV5-4 to TRBJ1-1, with 9 bases fitting TRBD1. Per germline, CDR1 SGHNT and CDR2 YYREEE (reference sequence). This CDR3 is 13 amino acids long. The junction had 4 bases not matched to a gene; V was cut back by 3 bases and J by 7 bases. The CDR3 DNA is TGTGCCAGCAGCTCGGGACAGGGTAATGAAGCTTTCTTT. It yields the protein CASSSGQGNEAFF.

The V gene is TRBV28, the J gene TRBJ2-3, with 7 bases lining up with TRBD1. V lost 6 bases to trimming and J lost 0 bases; unmatched junction nucleotides: 3. The CDR3 loop spans 14 amino acids. Germline CDR1 is MDHEN and CDR2 is SYDVKM. CDR3: CASRARGSTDTQYF. CDR3 nucleotide sequence: TGTGCCAGCAGGGCCAGGGGGAGCACAGATACGCAGTATTTT.

V gene TRBV5-5 combines with J gene TRBJ2-6, with D possibly being TRBD1 (6 bases). Trimming took off 1 base at V and 2 bases at J, with 7 bases between the two ends. From germline, CDR1 is SGHKS and CDR2 YYEKEE (reference sequence). This CDR3 region has 15 residues. CDR3 nucleotide sequence: TGTGCCAGCAGCTTGCCAGGGGCTGGGGCCAACGTCCTGACTTTC. It is translated as CASSLPGAGANVLTF.

This chain joins TRBV28 and TRBJ1-2, with TRBD1 matching 9 bases. This CDR3 contains 15 residues. Germline CDR1 reads MDHEN; CDR2 reads SYDVKM. The V gene end was trimmed by 4 bases and the J gene end by 5 bases; junction bases not matched to a gene: 8. CDR3 amino acids: CASSWGQGGWYGYTF. Written as DNA, the CDR3 is TGTGCCAGCAGTTGGGGACAGGGCGGGTGGTATGGCTACACCTTC.

V and J are TRBV19 and TRBJ2-7; 12 bases line up with TRBD2. CDR1 is LNHDA, CDR2 SQIVND, per germline (reference sequence). Unmatched junction bases numbered 5, after V lost 6 bases and J lost 5 bases. The CDR3 has 14 amino acids. CDR3 protein: CASSLLAGGHEQYF. The CDR3 coding sequence is TGTGCCAGTAGCCTACTAGCGGGAGGTCACGAGCAGTACTTC.

The gene calls are TRBV4-3 and TRBJ1-2; 10 positions agree with TRBD1. Germline CDR1 LGHNA, CDR2 YSLEER. The CDR3 length is 19 residues. Trimming at V came to 2 bases and at J to 4 bases, leaving 16 bases not matched to a gene. As DNA, the CDR3 is TGCGCCAGCAGCCAAAAGCCTAGGTACGGGACAGGGGACCTCTATGGCTACACCTTC. Translating gives CASSQKPRYGTGDLYGYTF.

This clone was recorded only once. Different DNA sequences within this sample yield the same CDR3. The rearrangement joins TRBV28 to TRBJ1-2; 8 bases agree with TRBD1. Unmatched junction bases numbered 5, after V lost 5 bases and J lost 3 bases. The CDR3 length is 14 residues. Germline values: CDR1 MDHEN, CDR2 SYDVKM. For the CDR3, the DNA is TGTGCCAGCAGTCTCAGGACAGGGCACTATGGCTACACCTTC. This codes for CASSLRTGHYGYTF.

The rearrangement joins TRBV10-3 to TRBJ2-5; the match to TRBD2 covers 7 bases. With V trimmed by 10 bases and J by 3 bases, 8 bases remained unmatched. This CDR3 has 13 amino acids. Germline V gene lookup returns CDR1 ENHRY and CDR2 SYGVKD. CDR3 sequence reads: CATSWAGEETQYF. CDR3 coding DNA: TGTGCCACCTCGTGGGCGGGGGAAGAGACCCAGTACTTC.

V gene TRBV5-1 combines with J gene TRBJ1-4, with D perhaps TRBD1 (5 bases). The CDR3 runs to 16 residues. Trimming removed 0 bases at V and 3 bases at J, with 12 bases between. Germline loops: CDR1 SGHRS, CDR2 YFSETQ. The CDR3 DNA reads TGCGCCAGCAGCTTGGCGATTGGGGGATCTAATGAAAAACTGTTTTTT. It is translated as CASSLAIGGSNEKLFF.

To note about this clone: A junction end diverges from the germline sequence, so it may reflect a read error. The chain uses TRBV28 and TRBJ2-1, with 8 bases lining up with TRBD2. The germline gives CDR1 MDHEN, CDR2 SYDVKM. The CDR3 covers 15 residues. The CDR3, as DNA: TGCGCCAGCAGTGACCCCGGGAGGGCCTACAATGAGCAGTTCTTC. Its translation: CASSDPGRAYNEQFF.

A few counts support this clone. This CDR3 reads CATREAGDTEAFF. The CDR3 DNA sequence: TGTGCCACACGGGAAGCAGGGGACACTGAAGCTTTCTTT. The chain is built from TRBV10-3 and TRBJ1-1; a weak D match, TRBD1 (6 bases). Germline assignment: CDR1 ENHRY and CDR2 SYGVKD. Trimming removed 10 bases at V and 3 bases at J, with 15 bases between. CDR3 size: 13 residues.

This chain connects TRBV28 to TRBJ2-1; 10 nucleotides match TRBD2. The germline CDR1 and CDR2 sequences are MDHEN and SYDVKM. The V gene end was trimmed by 3 bases and the J gene end by 9 bases; junction bases not matched to a gene: 8. The CDR3 consists of 15 residues. The CDR3: CASSFSGRSDFEQFF. For the CDR3, the DNA is TGTGCCAGCAGTTTTAGCGGGAGGTCCGATTTTGAGCAGTTCTTC.

The chain recombines TRBV29-1 with TRBJ2-5; D perhaps matches TRBD2 (5 bases). Germline V gene sequence: CDR1 SQVTM, CDR2 ANQGSEA. With 4 bases removed from V and 1 base from J, the gap between germline ends came to 10 bases. The CDR3 loop spans 13 amino acids. The CDR3 DNA sequence: TGCAGCGTTGCCTGGAGGAGCCAAGAGACCCAGTACTTC. This encodes CSVAWRSQETQYF.